These 2 T cell receptor beta chains originate from one sample sequenced in a study of cytomegalovirus exposure and HLA in healthy donors. Vbeta (60) and Jbeta (13) primers were used in the PCR. The protocol was immunoSEQ multiplex PCR, while the TCRdb copy is restricted to in-frame clones and leaves out a portion. The sample includes about 140,000 clones, 70% to 85% seen only once; the top ten take around 1.9%. The sample comprised PBMCs. The receptors originated from a woman aged 40-49 years in good health and CMV-seronegative.

CDR3 sequence: CASSLLRTYEQYF. The CDR3 nucleotides read TGCGCCAGCAGCTTGTTGCGGACCTACGAGCAGTACTTC. This chain uses TRBV5-1 with TRBJ2-7; no reliable D call. This CDR3 region has 13 residues. Germline values: CDR1 SGHRS, CDR2 YFSETQ. V was cut by 1 base and J by 2 bases, with 7 bases left in between. Variable domain in full (rest from reference TRBV5-1 and TRBJ2-7): KAGVTQTPRYLIKTRGQQVTLSCSPISGHRSVSWYQQTPGQGLQFLFEYFSETQRNKGNFPGRFSGRQFSNSRSEMNVSTLELGDSALYLCASSLLRTYEQYFGPGTRLTVT.

The V and J genes are TRBV7-2 and TRBJ2-7, with 7 positions matching TRBD1. The V gene end was trimmed by 5 bases and the J gene end by 4 bases; junction bases not matched to a gene: 11. From germline, CDR1 is SGHTA and CDR2 FQGNSA. The CDR3 runs 15 residues. In DNA form, the CDR3 reads TGTGCCAGCAGCCCAACCGGGACAGTCATATACGAGCAGTACTTC. Amino acids: CASSPTGTVIYEQYF.